This T cell receptor (beta chain) is drawn from a study of blood T cell repertoires in COVID-19. Followed longitudinally, the Seattle patients had been enrolled during active infection. Per germline, CDR1 KGHSH and CDR2 LQKENI. V shed 5 bases and J 2 bases; nucleotides not matched to a gene: 2. The CDR3 runs to 13 residues. The table came from immunoSEQ multiplex PCR; TCRdb's copy has only in-frame clones and leaves some out. Seen here are 300,000 to 400,000 clones, roughly 86% observed once, and the top ten hold roughly a tenth. This receptor was taken from a man aged 25-45 years with COVID-19, enrolled during active disease. V and J are TRBV18 and TRBJ2-5, with 7 bases aligning to TRBD1. Material: peripheral blood. CDR3 sequence reads: CASSSDRQETQYF. CDR3 bases: TGTGCCAGCTCATCGGACAGGCAAGAGACCCAGTACTTC.